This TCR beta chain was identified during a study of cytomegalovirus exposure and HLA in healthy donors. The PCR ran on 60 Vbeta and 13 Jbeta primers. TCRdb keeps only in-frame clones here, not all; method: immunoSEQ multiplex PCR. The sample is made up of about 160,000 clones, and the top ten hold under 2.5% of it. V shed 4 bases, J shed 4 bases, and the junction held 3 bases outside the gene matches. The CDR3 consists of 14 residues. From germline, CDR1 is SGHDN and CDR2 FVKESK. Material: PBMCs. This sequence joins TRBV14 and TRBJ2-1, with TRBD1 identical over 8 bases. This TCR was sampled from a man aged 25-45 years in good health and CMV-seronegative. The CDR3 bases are TGTGCCAGCAGCCCTGGACAGGGTTACAATGAGCAGTTCTTC. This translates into CASSPGQGYNEQFF.